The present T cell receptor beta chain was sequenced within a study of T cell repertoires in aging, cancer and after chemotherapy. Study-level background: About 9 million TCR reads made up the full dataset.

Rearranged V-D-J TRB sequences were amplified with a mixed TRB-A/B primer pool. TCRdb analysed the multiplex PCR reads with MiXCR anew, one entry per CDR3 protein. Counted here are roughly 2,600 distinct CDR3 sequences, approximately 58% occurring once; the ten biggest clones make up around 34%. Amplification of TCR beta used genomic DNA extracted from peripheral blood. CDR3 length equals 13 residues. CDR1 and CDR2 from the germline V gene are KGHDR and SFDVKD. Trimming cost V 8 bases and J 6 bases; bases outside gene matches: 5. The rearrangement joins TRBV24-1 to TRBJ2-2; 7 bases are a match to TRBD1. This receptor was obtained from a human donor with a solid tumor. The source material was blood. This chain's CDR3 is CATMEQGAGELFF. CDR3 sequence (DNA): TGTGCCACCATGGAGCAGGGGGCCGGGGAGCTGTTTTTT.